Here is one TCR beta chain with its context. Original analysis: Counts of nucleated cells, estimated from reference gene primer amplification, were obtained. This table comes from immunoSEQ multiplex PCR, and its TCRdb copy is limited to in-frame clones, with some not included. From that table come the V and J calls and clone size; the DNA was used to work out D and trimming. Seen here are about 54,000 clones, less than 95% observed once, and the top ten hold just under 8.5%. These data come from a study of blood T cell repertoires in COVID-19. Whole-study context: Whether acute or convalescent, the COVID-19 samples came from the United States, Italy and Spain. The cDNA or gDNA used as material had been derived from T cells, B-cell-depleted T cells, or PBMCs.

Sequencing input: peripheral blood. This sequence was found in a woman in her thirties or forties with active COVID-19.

The CDR3 DNA is TGTGCCAGTAGTACGGACAGCTATAATTCACCCCTCCACTTT. Its translation: CASSTDSYNSPLHF. The chain uses TRBV19 and TRBJ1-6; D is possibly TRBD1 (6 bases). The length of the CDR3 is 14 residues. The V end was cut by 4 bases, the J end by 3 bases, with 7 bases between. Germline V gene lookup returns CDR1 LNHDA and CDR2 SQIVND (reference sequence). The entire variable domain, with the rest obtained from reference TRBV19 and TRBJ1-6, is as follows: DGGITQSPKYLFRKEGQNVTLSCEQNLNHDAMYWYRQDPGQGLRLIYYSQIVNDFQKGDIAEGYSVSREKKESFPLTVTSAQKNPTAFYLCASSTDSYNSPLHFGNGTRLTVT.